Listed below are T cell receptor beta chains from one sample, sequenced in a study of control samples from healthy donors and cancer patients. Produced via immunoSEQ multiplex PCR; TCRdb's table is partial and in-frame only. The sample shows 120,000 to 150,000 clones, roughly 92% of them seen only once. Sequencing was performed on blood. The receptors were gathered from a man in his thirties or forties in good health. The CDR3 runs from the conserved cysteine through the conserved F or W.

J gene: TRBJ1-4; V gene: TRBV5-4; CDR3 protein: CASKGGLHQNEKLFF
J gene: TRBJ2-5; V gene: TRBV30; CDR3 protein: CAWSDGLRDEKTQYF
J gene: TRBJ2-5; V gene: TRBV6-1; CDR3 protein: CASSETSGSIRQETQYF
J gene: TRBJ2-2; V gene: TRBV6-5; CDR3 protein: CASSYSSGGELFF
J gene: TRBJ1-2; V gene: TRBV5-4; CDR3 protein: CASSLVAGGGYGYTF
J gene: TRBJ2-7; V gene: TRBV7-2; CDR3 protein: CASSLTSGILGYEQYF
J gene: TRBJ2-7; V gene: TRBV28; CDR3 protein: CASSSLAGVLYEQYF
J gene: TRBJ2-3; V gene: TRBV24-1; CDR3 protein: CATSDLGAGRDTQYF
J gene: TRBJ1-2; V gene: TRBV6-5; CDR3 protein: CASSVTGTLYGYTF
J gene: TRBJ2-3; V gene: TRBV7-9; CDR3 protein: CASSFDGGTDTQYF
J gene: TRBJ1-5; V gene: TRBV11-2; CDR3 protein: CASSLMGGGGPQHF
J gene: TRBJ2-7; V gene: TRBV28; CDR3 protein: CASIGQSPLQEEQYF
J gene: TRBJ2-5; V gene: TRBV6-5; CDR3 protein: CASDTGVGGETQYF
J gene: TRBJ2-5; V gene: TRBV4-1; CDR3 protein: CASSQWSGGDATQYF
J gene: TRBJ2-4; V gene: TRBV2; CDR3 protein: CASSTGNRAKNIQYF
J gene: TRBJ1-2; V gene: TRBV2; CDR3 protein: CASSEDLGIYGYTF
J gene: TRBJ2-1; V gene: TRBV9; CDR3 protein: CASSPRLAGRDEQFF
J gene: TRBJ2-7; V gene: TRBV28; CDR3 protein: CASRQDGGYEQYF
J gene: TRBJ2-1; V gene: TRBV30; CDR3 protein: CAWTHRAGVSYNEQFF
J gene: TRBJ2-7; V gene: TRBV5-6; CDR3 protein: CASSLNRAYEQYF
J gene: TRBJ1-2; V gene: TRBV5-4; CDR3 protein: CASSVPGPSSTANYGYTF
J gene: TRBJ1-5; V gene: TRBV19; CDR3 protein: CASSGAGHHSNQPQHF
J gene: TRBJ2-3; V gene: TRBV2; CDR3 protein: CASSLGLAGVDTQYF
J gene: TRBJ1-5; V gene: TRBV4-2; CDR3 protein: CASSQVWDISQPQHF
J gene: TRBJ1-4; V gene: TRBV6-2/TRBV6-3; CDR3 protein: CASSPILGANEKLFF
J gene: TRBJ2-1; V gene: TRBV7-3; CDR3 protein: CASSLTSSGNEQFF
J gene: TRBJ2-5; V gene: TRBV7-9; CDR3 protein: CASSLYDYQETQYF
J gene: TRBJ1-4; V gene: TRBV6-5; CDR3 protein: CASSPRVGEKLFF
J gene: TRBJ2-7; V gene: TRBV28; CDR3 protein: CASRLAGGGEQYF
J gene: TRBJ1-4; V gene: TRBV28; CDR3 protein: CASSLYPPGAYGEKLFF
J gene: TRBJ2-7; V gene: TRBV7-9; CDR3 protein: CASSLGGSGLTYYEQYF
J gene: TRBJ2-1; V gene: TRBV27; CDR3 protein: CASSLTASNEQFF
J gene: TRBJ2-7; V gene: TRBV27; CDR3 protein: CASSLQGPVSYEQYF
J gene: TRBJ1-1; V gene: TRBV27; CDR3 protein: CASTERQNTEAFF
J gene: TRBJ1-1; V gene: TRBV11-3; CDR3 protein: CASSLGMNTEAFF
J gene: TRBJ2-7; V gene: TRBV9; CDR3 protein: CASSVLAGGEQYF
J gene: TRBJ2-2; V gene: TRBV5-5; CDR3 protein: CASSSQGALTGELFF
J gene: TRBJ2-3; V gene: TRBV5-6; CDR3 protein: CASSPIAVSRSTDTQYF
J gene: TRBJ1-2; V gene: TRBV2; CDR3 protein: CASSVGLNYGYTF
J gene: TRBJ2-7; V gene: TRBV7-9; CDR3 protein: CASSLRVGQGVDEQYF
J gene: TRBJ2-3; V gene: TRBV11-3; CDR3 protein: CASSYQRRKDTQYF
J gene: TRBJ1-5; V gene: TRBV7-9; CDR3 protein: CASSFNQGSGGNQPQHF
J gene: TRBJ2-7; V gene: TRBV5-4; CDR3 protein: CASSSGTGGFYEQYF
J gene: TRBJ2-7; V gene: TRBV6-5; CDR3 protein: CASYPTGKRYEQYF
J gene: TRBJ1-1; V gene: TRBV7-9; CDR3 protein: CASSHRDLEAFF
J gene: TRBJ2-7; V gene: TRBV24-1; CDR3 protein: CATSDGSGRSYEQYF